Reported below is one TCR beta chain. For the second PCR, which ran for about 6 to 11 cycles, a sample-barcoded 5' primer and a J-beta primer mix were used. One entry per CDR3 protein, called by TCRdb with MiXCR from the 5' RACE reads. Of about 1.1 million distinct CDR3 sequences in the sample, about two fifths were seen once. The sample is drawn from a study of blood T cells in healthy people across ages. Germline CDR1 reads SEHNR; CDR2 reads FQNEAQ (reference sequence). The length of the CDR3 is 17 residues. V shed 0 bases and J shed 2 bases, with 11 bases lying between them. The chain combines TRBV7-9 with TRBJ2-6, with D perhaps TRBD2 (6 bases). The TCR sequence derives from a man between 18 and 35 years old in good health. Input material: blood. DNA for the CDR3: TGTGCCAGCAGCTTAGCTTTAGCGGAGACTGGGGCCAACGTCCTGACTTTC. Its protein product is CASSLALAETGANVLTF.